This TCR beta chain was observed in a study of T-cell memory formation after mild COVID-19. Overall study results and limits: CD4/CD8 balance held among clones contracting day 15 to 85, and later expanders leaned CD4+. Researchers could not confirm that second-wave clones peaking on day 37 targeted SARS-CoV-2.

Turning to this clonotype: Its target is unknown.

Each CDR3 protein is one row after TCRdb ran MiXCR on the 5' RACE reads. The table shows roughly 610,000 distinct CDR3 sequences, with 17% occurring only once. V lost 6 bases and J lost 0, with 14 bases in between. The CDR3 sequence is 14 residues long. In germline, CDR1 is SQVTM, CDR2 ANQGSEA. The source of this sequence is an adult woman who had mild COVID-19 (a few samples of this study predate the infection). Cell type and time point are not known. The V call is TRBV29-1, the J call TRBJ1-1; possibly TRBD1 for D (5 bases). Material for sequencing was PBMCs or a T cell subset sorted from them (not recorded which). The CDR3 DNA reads TGCAGCGTGCTGAGGGGCTATGTGAACACTGAAGCTTTCTTT. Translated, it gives CSVLRGYVNTEAFF.